This T cell receptor beta chain appears in the sequencing data of a study of CD8 T cells in Susac syndrome. With random hexamers, reverse transcription was performed on about 0.5 to 1 ug of RNA. The method of amplification for TCR beta CDR3 was immunoSEQ multiplex PCR, covering 54 Vbeta and 13 Jbeta. In TCRdb, the immunoSEQ multiplex PCR reads were re-called with MiXCR into one record per CDR3 protein. The profile shows about 200,000 distinct CDR3 sequences, about 94% of them singletons. V shed 0 bases and J shed 7 bases, with 10 bases lying between them. The CDR3 is 14 residues long. Germline V gene data show CDR1 as SGHDN and CDR2 as FVKESK. This clonotype has only one observation. Sequencing of TCR beta drew on CD8+ and CD4+ T cells from blood. The patients serving as multiple sclerosis controls were treatment-naive. They had stable or active relapsing-remitting disease and fulfilled revised McDonald criteria.

Sequencing was carried out using CD4+ T cells from PBMCs. The rearrangement uses TRBV14 and TRBJ2-1; possibly TRBD2 for D (5 bases). This TCR derives from a human donor with multiple sclerosis. CDR3 region: CASSQDPSRNEQFF. The CDR3 coding sequence is TGTGCCAGCAGCCAAGATCCTAGCCGGAATGAGCAGTTCTTC. The whole variable domain, remainder taken from reference TRBV14 and TRBJ2-1, is EAGVTQFPSHSVIEKGQTVTLRCDPISGHDNLYWYRRVMGKEIKFLLHFVKESKQDESGMPNNRFLAERTGGTYSTLKVQPAELEDSGVYFCASSQDPSRNEQFFGPGTRLTVL.